The clone carrying this T cell receptor (beta chain) was seen only a few times. Antigen: not known. Mouse names are used for the genes. The read halts 1 residue ahead of the CDR3 end, with the missing end drawn from the germline J gene. Other DNA sequences from this sample encode an identical CDR3 as well. Time point described: mouse harvest day 14 after allogeneic transplant. The graft held 10^6 splenic CD5+ T cells and 10^7 T-cell-depleted bone marrow cells. B6 (H2b) cells into BALB/c (H2d) mice; tissues taken at day 7 or 14. The data stem from a study of tissue T cells after allogeneic stem cell transplantation. Regarding the study as a whole: Anatomically similar tissues had similar TCR repertoires within each patient.

CDR3 sequences, V/J genes, frequencies and template counts came from survey-depth TCRbeta sequencing. Generated by immunoSEQ multiplex PCR, the TCRdb table keeps only in-frame clones and is missing some. Among some 3,000 clones listed, about 50% were seen once. This CDR3 spans 16 amino acids. Germline-derived CDR1 and CDR2 are NSHNY and SYGAGN. V was pared by 0 bases and J by 1 base, with 4 bases of the junction left unmatched. V and J are TRBV13-1 and TRBJ2-3; 8 nucleotides match TRBD2. The clonotype originates from a female BALB/c mouse given C57BL/6 T cells with graft-versus-host disease after an allogeneic hematopoietic cell transplant. Sequencing used gut tissue. CDR3 in amino acids: CASSDGGGQGAETLYF. The part of the CDR3 DNA that was read is TGTGCCAGCAGTGATGGGGGGGGGCAGGGTGCAGAAACGCTGTAT.